The 18 T cell receptor beta chains listed next were all sequenced from one sample in a study of T cells in Graves' hyperthyroidism and ophthalmopathy. TCR beta CDR3 sequences were amplified from RNA transcripts. TCR CDR3 underwent first-round RT-PCR with the HTBI primer set. In TCRdb, the multiplex PCR reads were re-called with MiXCR into one record per CDR3 protein. The sample comprises 400,000 or so distinct CDR3 sequences, about 15% of which are singletons, and about 19% rests with the top ten. Sequences were obtained from blood. These receptors were collected from a woman in her twenties or thirties with Graves' ophthalmopathy.

In its sample, this clonotype was seen many times. V and J are TRBV2 and TRBJ1-5; D is uncertain. V was cut by 1 base and J by 7 bases, with 11 bases left in between. CDR3 length: 14 residues. From germline, CDR1 is SNHLY and CDR2 FYNNEI. CDR3: CASSEVKAWQPQHF. DNA of the CDR3: TGTGCCAGCAGTGAAGTAAAGGCTTGGCAGCCCCAGCATTTT.

This clonotype was seen ten or more times. A read error may explain this, as a much larger clone is one base away. The chain combines TRBV2 with TRBJ2-5, with 13 bases fitting TRBD2. The germline V gene has CDR1 SNHLY and CDR2 FYNNEI. V lost 2 bases, J lost 2 bases, and 2 bases stayed unmatched. The CDR3 extends over 16 amino acids. The DNA of the CDR3 is TGTGCCAGCAGTGAACCGGGACTAGCGGGACAAGAGACCCAGTACTTC. Its protein product is CASSEPGLAGQETQYF.

This clonotype was picked up a small number of times. The chain links TRBV12-3 or TRBV12-4 to TRBJ1-3, with TRBD1 identical over 7 bases. Trimming cost V 3 bases and J 0 bases; bases outside gene matches: 14. The CDR3 extends over 19 amino acids. CDR3 coding DNA: TGTGCCAGCAGTTTTCTTTTAGGGGGCGAAGGTTTCTCTGGAAACACCATATATTTT. This gives the protein CASSFLLGGEGFSGNTIYF.

This clonotype showed up many times. The chain combines TRBV7-8 with TRBJ2-5; 16 bases agree with TRBD2. Germline assignment: CDR1 SGHVS and CDR2 FQNEAQ. The junction had 3 bases not matched to a gene; V was cut back by 5 bases and J by 6 bases. The CDR3 has 15 residues. In nucleotides, the CDR3 is TGTGCCAGCAGCGGGACTAGCGGGGGGGTTAAGACCCAGTACTTC. Translation: CASSGTSGGVKTQYF.

The chain combines TRBV20-1 with TRBJ1-5; 9 bases fit TRBD1. Germline V CDR1 and CDR2: DFQATT, SNEGSKA (reference sequence). The CDR3 loop spans 12 amino acids. V dropped 6 bases and J dropped 10; count of bases not matched to a gene: 7. The CDR3 nucleotides read TGCAGTGCCGCGGGACAGGGTTTCCCCCAGCATTTT. Encoded protein: CSAAGQGFPQHF.

This clonotype was seen a few times. The chain links TRBV6-1 to TRBJ2-7; 7 bases agree with TRBD1. This CDR3 is 17 amino acids long. V lost 6 bases, J lost 1 base, and 15 bases stayed unmatched. Germline V CDR1 and CDR2: MNHNS, SASEGT. CDR3 in amino acids: CASSLGIGAGGSYEQYF. The CDR3 DNA follows: TGTGCCAGCAGCTTAGGGATAGGGGCAGGGGGTTCCTACGAGCAGTACTTC.

This chain joins TRBV5-1 and TRBJ1-2; D call uncertain. The germline gives CDR1 SGHRS, CDR2 YFSETQ. This CDR3 region has 12 residues. The ends were cut back, 1 base at V and 13 bases at J, with 14 bases in the middle. The CDR3 sequence: CASSLFGGESTF. CDR3 in DNA: TGCGCCAGCAGCTTGTTCGGCGGGGAGAGCACCTTC.

In its sample, this clonotype was seen many times. V usage is TRBV11-2 and J usage is TRBJ2-7; no firm D call. Germline V gene data show CDR1 as SGHAT and CDR2 as FQNNGV. Between the trimmed V and J ends, which lost 0 bases and 5 bases, there was a span of 14 bases. This CDR3 has 15 amino acids. The CDR3 spells CASSLDLAEFDEQYF. Written as DNA, the CDR3 is TGTGCCAGCAGCTTAGATCTGGCGGAATTCGACGAGCAGTACTTC. The complete variable domain, with remaining parts taken from reference TRBV11-2 and TRBJ2-7, reads EAGVAQSPRYKIIEKRQSVAFWCNPISGHATLYWYQQILGQGPKLLIQFQNNGVVDDSQLPKDRFSAERLKGVDSTLKIQPAKLEDSAVYLCASSLDLAEFDEQYFGPGTRLTVT.

With regard to this clonotype: A single base separates this from a much larger clone, so it may be a read error. V is TRBV20-1 and J is TRBJ2-1; 10 nucleotides line up with TRBD2. The J segment lost 0 bases and the V segment lost 5 bases, leaving 7 bases of the junction unmatched. The CDR3 has 16 amino acids. Germline V gene sequence: CDR1 DFQATT, CDR2 SNEGSKA (reference sequence). CDR3 nucleotide sequence: TGCAGTGCTCTTCCGAGCGGGGGGGCCTCCTACAATGAGCAGTTCTTC. It is translated as CSALPSGGASYNEQFF.

This clonotype was detected many times. CDR3 protein: CASSEAPVTEAFF. The CDR3 nucleotides read TGTGCCAGCAGTGAAGCCCCCGTCACTGAAGCTTTCTTT. The chain carries TRBV2 and TRBJ1-1; D call uncertain. CDR1 is SNHLY, CDR2 FYNNEI, per germline. V lost 0 bases to trimming and J lost 4 bases, with 6 bases between them. This CDR3 region has 13 residues.

V and J are TRBV7-9 and TRBJ2-3; 9 bases are a match to TRBD2. The CDR3 covers 15 residues. With 5 bases clipped from V and 4 bases from J, the junction kept 7 bases outside the gene matches. Germline CDR1 and CDR2: SEHNR and FQNEAQ (reference sequence). The CDR3 coding sequence is TGTGCCAGCAGCCGGGCGGGGGGGCAGGCAGATACGCAGTATTTT. It yields the protein CASSRAGGQADTQYF. Using reference TRBV7-9 and TRBJ2-3 for the parts outside the CDR3, the full variable domain is DTGVSQNPRHKITKRGQNVTFRCDPISEHNRLYWYRQTLGQGPEFLTYFQNEAQLEKSRLLSDRFSAERPKGSFSTLEIQRTEQGDSAMYLCASSRAGGQADTQYFGPGTRLTVL.

The chain joins TRBV6-1 to TRBJ2-2; D not certain. Between the trimmed V and J ends, which lost 6 bases and 7 bases, there was a span of 6 bases. The CDR3 covers 11 residues. The germline CDR1 and CDR2 sequences are MNHNS and SASEGT. As DNA, the CDR3 is TGTGCCAGCAGGCATATCGGGGAGCTGTTTTTT. Its protein product is CASRHIGELFF.

This clonotype occurred many times. The chain's CDR3 is CASSLAGGFRNEQFF. CDR3 coding DNA: TGTGCCAGCAGTTTAGCGGGGGGGTTTCGCAATGAGCAGTTCTTC. The chain is built from TRBV12-3 or TRBV12-4 and TRBJ2-1, with TRBD2 identical over 7 bases. CDR3 size: 15 residues. Germline trimming cut 0 bases from V and 6 bases from J; bases unmatched to any gene: 5.

This clonotype was seen at least ten times. The chain carries TRBV13 and TRBJ2-5; D is undetermined. The V gene's germline CDR1 is PRHDT and CDR2 FYEKMQ (reference sequence). V shed 8 bases and J shed 5 bases, with 15 bases lying between them. The length of the CDR3 is 13 residues. The CDR3 reads CASCVGRMETQYF. CDR3 DNA sequence: TGTGCCAGCTGTGTCGGGCGGATGGAGACCCAGTACTTC.

The chain combines TRBV12-3 or TRBV12-4 with TRBJ1-6, with D unresolved. Trimming cost V 7 bases and J 2 bases, with 9 bases left between them. The CDR3 sequence is 14 residues long. The CDR3 region is CASNLQPYNSPLHF. Here the CDR3 DNA reads TGTGCCAGCAACCTACAGCCCTATAATTCACCCCTCCACTTT.

This clonotype showed up many times. The gene calls are TRBV12-3 or TRBV12-4 and TRBJ2-5; D unresolved. This CDR3 spans 14 amino acids. Trimming stripped 3 bases from V and 2 bases from J, with 10 bases between. This CDR3 reads CASSLPGRQETQYF. CDR3 coding DNA: TGTGCCAGCAGTTTGCCCGGTAGACAAGAGACCCAGTACTTC.

This clonotype appeared many times. The J gene is TRBJ2-1, the V gene TRBV3-1, with 7 bases identical to TRBD1. The CDR3 sequence is 17 residues long. Germline-derived CDR1 and CDR2 are LGHDT and YNNKEL (reference sequence). The junction had 9 bases not matched to a gene; V was cut back by 1 base and J by 3 bases. Here the CDR3 DNA reads TGTGCCAGCAGCCAAGTTTCAGAGGGGGCATACTACAATGAGCAGTTCTTC. This codes for CASSQVSEGAYYNEQFF.

This clonotype was seen repeatedly, ten times or more. V usage is TRBV12-3 or TRBV12-4 and J usage is TRBJ2-7, with 11 bases that match TRBD2. The V gene end was trimmed by 6 bases and the J gene end by 3 bases; junction bases not matched to a gene: 7. The CDR3 is 15 amino acids. The CDR3 DNA is TGTGCCAGCAGGCCTCTAGCGGGGGGCCTCTACGAGCAGTACTTC. This encodes CASRPLAGGLYEQYF.